This T cell receptor beta chain derives from a study of blood T cell repertoires in COVID-19. Study-wide background: From T cells, B-cell-depleted T cells, or PBMCs came the material, which was cDNA or gDNA.

TCRdb's copy holds only in-frame clones and misses some; the assay was immunoSEQ multiplex PCR. The table has around 47,000 clones, approximately 87% seen once. The V and J ends lost 3 bases and 2 bases, in that order; junction bases with no gene match: 3. This CDR3 comprises 15 residues. Germline loops: CDR1 LNHDA, CDR2 SQIVND (reference sequence). Sample: peripheral blood. The chain recombines TRBV19 with TRBJ2-2; the match to TRBD2 covers 7 bases. The sequence derives from a middle-aged man with COVID-19, enrolled during active disease. The chain's CDR3 is CASSIPSGNTGELFF. For the CDR3, the DNA is TGTGCCAGTAGTATCCCTAGCGGCAACACCGGGGAGCTGTTTTTT.